What follows is one TCR beta chain and its context. The antigen is undetermined. This sample was included in a study of beta chain features in type 1 diabetes. Study summary: Healthy donors resembled patients in age, gender and cell yields. General study findings and limits: Type 1 diabetes patients showed a moderate but significant shortening of TCRB CDR3s in all four CD4+ subsets.

A CD45RO/CCR7/CD25/CD127/CD95/CD27 panel sorted naive, central memory, regulatory and stem cell-like memory CD4+ cells. Germline V gives CDR1 GTSNPN, CDR2 SVGIG (reference sequence). V shed 2 bases and J shed 2 bases, with 16 bases lying between them. This CDR3 comprises 15 residues. TCRB transcripts that were expressed got sequenced, as all of the isolated RNA had been reverse transcribed. Libraries were prepared by immunoSEQ multiplex PCR; TCRdb keeps only in-frame clonotypes and omits some of them. This sample has hundreds of thousands of clones, with around an eighth found just once. The receptor was derived from a man younger than 35 with type 1 diabetes. The rearrangement uses TRBV30 and TRBJ2-7; D may match TRBD1 or TRBD2 (5 bases each). Sequenced sample: naive CD4+ T cells from blood. The CDR3 reads CAWSTRGWGTYEQYF. CDR3 nucleotide sequence: TGTGCCTGGAGTACACGAGGGTGGGGGACCTACGAGCAGTACTTC.